The source of this T cell receptor (beta chain) is a study of blood T cell repertoires in COVID-19 (dated by TCRdb to the early 2020s). Some background on the complete study: The collaborator samples originated in the United States, Italy and Spain and spanned the acute and convalescent phases of COVID-19. Where available, HLA class I and class II types were taken from metadata supplied by the sample provider and were not determined by assay-based typing. Subjects who had been exposed to COVID-19, were actively infected with it, or had recovered from it provided the deeply sampled blood TCRbeta repertoires that made up the dataset. The samples were drawn from two sources: the first 160 participants of the ongoing ImmuneRACE study, and 950 to 1,500 subjects contributed by 6 global collaborators. A freely available public database, intended as a resource for researchers studying the immune response to SARS-CoV-2, is where the repertoires were released. The material from the prospective study consisted of cDNA or gDNA derived from T cells, B-cell-depleted T cells, or PBMCs. Nearly every sample came with metadata listing a de-identified subject ID, COVID-19 status, age in years and sex.

The immunoSEQ Assay, a bias-controlled multiplex PCR, was used to amplify TCRbeta CDR3 regions from genomic DNA. On the study's bioinformatics: The number of nucleated cells in each sample was estimated by amplification of reference gene primers within the assay. To quantify the absolute abundance of each unique TCRbeta CDR3 rearrangement, sequence reads were collapsed and filtered. For each sample, productive Simpson clonality was calculated as the square root of Simpson's diversity index over productive rearrangements. TCRdb mirrors the immuneACCESS table, restricted to in-frame sequences. Some clones are absent from its copies; in checked studies, under half trace to an unresolved V gene, and the reason for the others is unknown. That table gives V, J and clone size, and the DNA gave D and trimming. Counted in this sample were some 130,000 clones; around nine tenths of them appeared once. The leading ten clones occupy roughly an eighth of the sample.

Trimming removed 5 bases from V and 6 bases from J; the gene matches leave 9 bases unexplained. The germline V gene specifies MDHEN as CDR1 and SYDVKM as CDR2. The CDR3 runs 15 residues from the cysteine to the phenylalanine. Kept here is only the CDR3 DNA, which spans 45 bases and is read in frame from base 1. A word on this clone: Its recognized antigen is unknown. No much larger clone exists at a distance of one base, and base qualities are not known.

Broad study findings and their caveats: The quantity of clinical and demographic metadata differed by source and by participant and was supplied without curation.

At one collaborating source in Seattle, patients were enrolled during active infection and were followed longitudinally through the course of disease. Collaborating institutions collected whole blood in K2EDTA tubes following their own protocols. For TCRbeta analysis, collaborators shipped samples in one of three forms: frozen whole blood, isolated PBMCs, or DNA extracted from either of those sample types. The sample taken for sequencing was peripheral blood. Recombination linked TRBV28 to TRBJ2-2, and 7 junctional nucleotides match TRBD1. This TCR came from an older woman with COVID-19, enrolled during active disease. The encoded CDR3 is CASSPGQAGAGELFF. The sequenced DNA: TGTGCCAGCAGTCCCGGACAGGCGGGCGCCGGGGAGCTGTTTTTT.